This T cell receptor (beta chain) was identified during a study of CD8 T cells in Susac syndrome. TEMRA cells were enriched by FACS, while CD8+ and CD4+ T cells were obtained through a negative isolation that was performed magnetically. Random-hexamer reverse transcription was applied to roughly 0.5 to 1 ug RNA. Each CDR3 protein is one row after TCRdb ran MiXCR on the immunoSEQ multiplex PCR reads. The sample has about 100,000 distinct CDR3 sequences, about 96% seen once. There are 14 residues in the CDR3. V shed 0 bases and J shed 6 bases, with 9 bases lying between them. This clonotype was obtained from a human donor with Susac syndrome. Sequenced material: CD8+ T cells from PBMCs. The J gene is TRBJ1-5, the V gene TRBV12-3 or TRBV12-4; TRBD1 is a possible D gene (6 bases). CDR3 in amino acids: CASSLATGSQPQHF. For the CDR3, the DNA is TGTGCCAGCAGTTTAGCGACAGGTAGTCAGCCCCAGCATTTT.